A single count supports the clone carrying this TCR beta chain. The junction does not match germline at one end; this may be a read error. CDR1 KGHSH and CDR2 LQKENI come from the germline V gene. The CDR3 consists of 13 residues. Authors' processing steps: Amplifying reference gene primers gave estimates of nucleated cell counts. Data came from immunoSEQ multiplex PCR; TCRdb stores just in-frame clones and leaves some out. V and J calls and clone size are those listed in that table; D and trimming were worked out from the DNA. The profile covers about 300,000 clones, with under 90% appearing a single time and roughly 4.5% taken by the ten largest. The data derive from a study of blood T cell repertoires in COVID-19. Study summary: Nucleic acid was either cDNA or gDNA, and it came from T cells, B-cell-depleted T cells, or PBMCs.

This clonotype originated in a man aged 25 to 40 who had recovered from COVID-19. The rearrangement links TRBV18 to TRBJ1-1, with D unclear. Specimen: PBMCs or T cells enriched from blood (not recorded which). This CDR3 is CAISRSRNTEAFF. The CDR3 DNA sequence: TGTGCCATCTCAAGGAGTAGGAACACTGAAGCTTTCTTT. Based on the CDR3 plus reference TRBV18 and TRBJ1-1, the full variable domain is NAGVMQNPRHLVRRRGQEARLRCSPMKGHSHVYWYRQLPEEGLKFMVYLQKENIIDESGMPKERFSAEFPKEGPSILRIQQVVRGDSAAYFCAISRSRNTEAFFGQGTRLTVV.